Below, 14 T cell receptor beta chains from the same sample are listed, as sequenced in a study of memory CD4+ T cells and cytomegalovirus serostatus. Generated by immunoSEQ multiplex PCR, the TCRdb table keeps only in-frame clones and is missing some. This table holds some 54,000 clones, 80% to 90% found once. Single viable CD3+CD4+CD8-CD45RO+ cells were sorted as the memory CD4+ T cells. The sequencing sample was made of memory CD4+ T cells from blood. The receptor set was obtained from an adult in good health and CMV-seropositive.

The chain combines TRBV9 with TRBJ2-1, with a possible D match to TRBD2 (5 bases). Germline V gives CDR1 SGDLS, CDR2 YYNGEE. There are 14 residues in the CDR3. V was clipped by 2 bases and J by 3 bases, with 9 bases between them. CDR3: CASSVGGFYNEQFF. In DNA, the CDR3 is TGTGCCAGCAGCGTTGGAGGTTTCTACAATGAGCAGTTCTTC.

This clone was counted a single time. The chain joins TRBV4-3 to TRBJ2-7; D not certain. V shed 1 base and J shed 0 bases, with 7 bases lying between them. Germline CDR1 is LGHNA and CDR2 is YSLEER. The CDR3 is 14 amino acids. The CDR3 is CASSQAVTSYEQYF. CDR3 DNA sequence: TGCGCCAGCAGCCAAGCCGTTACCTCCTACGAGCAGTACTTC.

The genes are TRBV6-5 and TRBJ2-7; 7 positions match TRBD1. Unmatched junction bases numbered 2, after V lost 10 bases and J lost 2 bases. The CDR3 is 11 amino acids. Germline loops: CDR1 MNHEY, CDR2 SVGAGI. This CDR3 is CAMGTAYEQYF. CDR3 nucleotide sequence: TGTGCCATGGGGACAGCCTACGAGCAGTACTTC.

V usage is TRBV4-3 and J usage is TRBJ2-5, with a tentative D call TRBD1 (6 bases). The CDR3 covers 17 residues. Germline CDR1 is LGHNA and CDR2 is YSLEER. V gave up 0 bases and J gave up 5 bases, with 19 bases separating them. The CDR3, as DNA: TGCGCCAGCAGCCAAGACTGGACAGCCTCGAGGGGGGAGACCCAGTACTTC. It specifies CASSQDWTASRGETQYF.

This chain joins TRBV2 and TRBJ2-1, with D possibly being TRBD2 (6 bases). The germline V gene encodes CDR1 SNHLY and CDR2 FYNNEI. The ends were cut back, 6 bases at V and 1 base at J, with 16 bases in the middle. There are 16 residues in the CDR3. CDR3 nucleotide sequence: TGTGCCAGCAGCGCAGGTAGCGGCGCATCCTACAATGAGCAGTTCTTC. Translation: CASSAGSGASYNEQFF.

The V and J genes are TRBV5-1 and TRBJ2-6, with TRBD2 as a possible D gene (5 bases). V dropped 5 bases and J dropped 0 bases, with 15 bases sitting between them. This CDR3 has 17 residues. The germline gives CDR1 SGHRS, CDR2 YFSETQ. The CDR3 DNA reads TGCGCCAGCAGTGGGTGGGAGCTAGGCTCTGGGGCCAACGTCCTGACTTTC. Its protein product is CASSGWELGSGANVLTF.

V and J are TRBV6-5 and TRBJ1-1, with D unresolved. The CDR3 is 13 residues long. CDR1 is MNHEY and CDR2 is SVGAGI in the germline V gene. V gave up 2 bases and J gave up 10 bases, with 14 bases separating them. The CDR3 DNA sequence: TGTGCCAGCAGTTACAGGGAACGCCAAGGAGCTTTCTTT. Its translation is CASSYRERQGAFF.

This sequence joins TRBV6-1 and TRBJ1-4; D gene ambiguous. Deletions cut 2 bases from V and 13 bases from J, with 14 bases between. Per germline, CDR1 MNHNS and CDR2 SASEGT. The CDR3 length is 13 residues. CDR3 bases: TGTGCCAGCAGTGAATCCCGGGTCGCGGGACTGTTTTTT. It codes for CASSESRVAGLFF.

This clone was found a few times. V is TRBV2 and J is TRBJ1-2; no firm D call. Trimming stripped 10 bases from V and 1 base from J, with 16 bases between. From germline, CDR1 is SNHLY and CDR2 FYNNEI. This CDR3 region has 14 residues. The CDR3: CAISRLIFNYGYTF. The CDR3 coding sequence is TGTGCCATCTCACGTCTCATCTTTAACTATGGCTACACCTTC.

CDR3 in DNA: TGCGCCAGCAGCTTATCAGGGCAGAGAATGATCGAGCAGTACTTC. This sequence encodes CASSLSGQRMIEQYF. This sequence joins TRBV5-1 and TRBJ2-7; tentative D call: TRBD1 (5 bases). V lost 2 bases and J 6 bases, leaving 18 bases between the germline ends. The CDR3 is 15 residues long. In germline, CDR1 is SGHRS, CDR2 YFSETQ.

V and J are TRBV29-1 and TRBJ2-1, with unresolved D. The CDR3 loop spans 12 amino acids. Trimming removed 6 bases at V and 0 bases at J, with 6 bases between. Germline-derived CDR1 and CDR2 are SQVTM and ANQGSEA. The chain's CDR3 is CSVRSSYNEQFF. For the CDR3, the DNA is TGCAGCGTCCGGAGCTCCTACAATGAGCAGTTCTTC.

The chain has TRBV7-2 and TRBJ1-2; 7 positions agree with TRBD1. Germline lookup yields CDR1 SGHTA and CDR2 FQGNSA. V gave up 3 bases and J gave up 8 bases; unmatched junction bases: 9. CDR3 length: 14 amino acids. The CDR3, as DNA: TGTGCCAGCAGCTTCACTAGGACAGGTGGGGGCTACACCTTC. It yields the protein CASSFTRTGGGYTF.

The chain couples TRBV5-6 to TRBJ1-2; 7 positions agree with TRBD1. Losses at the gene ends were 4 bases for V and 8 bases for J; bases not matched to a gene: 8. This CDR3 spans 13 amino acids. CDR1 and CDR2 from the germline V gene are SGHDT and YYEEEE. This CDR3 reads CASSPWTGEGYTF. The CDR3 nucleotides read TGTGCCAGCAGCCCTTGGACAGGCGAGGGCTACACCTTC.

The chain carries TRBV15 and TRBJ2-7, with a possible D match to TRBD2 (5 bases). The CDR3 runs 14 residues. V lost 5 bases and J 6 bases, leaving 17 bases between the germline ends. Germline lookup yields CDR1 LNHNV and CDR2 YYDKDF (reference sequence). The CDR3 spells CATSAPSSRSEQYF. In nucleotides, the CDR3 is TGTGCCACCAGCGCTCCCTCTAGCCGGAGCGAGCAGTACTTC.